This T cell receptor beta chain emerged from a study of blood T cell repertoires in COVID-19. Study summary: Acute and convalescent COVID-19 samples came from the United States, Italy and Spain. T cells, B-cell-depleted T cells, or PBMCs provided the cDNA or gDNA that served as material.

V gave up 2 bases and J gave up 8 bases, with 10 bases separating them. The CDR3 sequence is 13 residues long. Germline V gene data show CDR1 as SEHNR and CDR2 as FQNEAQ (reference sequence). Sequenced by immunoSEQ multiplex PCR; TCRdb stores in-frame clones only, minus some. The profile covers about 200,000 clones, with roughly nine tenths appearing a single time and 0.7% to 0.85% taken by the ten largest. The sequenced sample was peripheral blood. The sequence came from a woman aged 70-85 years with acute or convalescent COVID-19. This rearrangement joins TRBV7-9 to TRBJ1-3, with D hard to call. In DNA, the CDR3 is TGTGCCAGCAGCTTATCTATTCGGGACACCATATATTTT. It translates to CASSLSIRDTIYF.